These 23 T cell receptor beta chains were all obtained from the same sample, sequenced in a study of early T cells in non-severe SARS-CoV-2 infection (dated by TCRdb to the early 2020s). To prepare the library, 5' RACE was applied. Data came from a NextSeq 500. The raw public data were reprocessed by TCRdb itself: fastp quality trimming at Q25, MiXCR clonotype calling, in-frame beta chains only. Every CDR3 protein is listed once, alongside the most common genes and DNA of its rows. The sample table holds under 70,000 distinct CDR3 sequences, of which approximately 6% were seen once. The ten largest clones take up less than 3.5% of the sample. Sequenced material: whole blood, taken at baseline. The receptors derive from an adult who was a healthcare worker with PCR-confirmed SARS-CoV-2 infection or an uninfected control (not recorded which).

This clonotype was picked up many times. The chain combines TRBV12-3 or TRBV12-4 with TRBJ1-1, with TRBD1 matching 7 bases. V lost 5 bases to trimming and J lost 1 base; unmatched junction nucleotides: 1. There are 13 residues in the CDR3. CDR3 sequence (DNA): TGTGCCAGCAGTCAGGGGGAGAACACTGAAGCTTTCTTT. Protein: CASSQGENTEAFF.

The chain recombines TRBV11-2 with TRBJ2-2, with 10 bases lining up with TRBD2. The ends lost 0 bases at V and 4 bases at J; junction bases unmatched: 2. The CDR3 length is 16 residues. Germline V lookup: CDR1 SGHAT, CDR2 FQNNGV. As DNA, the CDR3 is TGTGCCAGCAGCTTAGAGGGACTAGCGTTCACCGGGGAGCTGTTTTTT. This gives the protein CASSLEGLAFTGELFF.

This clonotype was seen many times. V usage is TRBV5-1 and J usage is TRBJ2-1, with TRBD2 as a possible D gene (6 bases). From germline, CDR1 is SGHRS and CDR2 YFSETQ. The CDR3 is 14 amino acids. Trimming removed 2 bases from V and 6 bases from J, with 12 bases in between. This CDR3 reads CASSFRDSSNEQFF. The CDR3 DNA reads TGCGCCAGCAGCTTCCGGGACTCGAGCAATGAGCAGTTCTTC.

The rearrangement uses TRBV25-1 and TRBJ2-7; D is uncertain. Trimming stripped 4 bases from V and 3 bases from J, with 16 bases between. The germline CDR1 and CDR2 sequences are MGHDK and SYGVNS. This CDR3 comprises 15 residues. CDR3 sequence: CASSGLSTTVYEQYF. As DNA, the CDR3 is TGTGCCAGCAGTGGACTTTCTACGACGGTCTACGAGCAGTACTTC.

This clonotype was detected many times. The J gene is TRBJ2-2, the V gene TRBV12-3 or TRBV12-4; a possible D gene is TRBD1 (5 bases). Trimming removed 5 bases from V and 5 bases from J, with 9 bases in between. The CDR3 has 13 residues. CDR3 DNA sequence: TGTGCCAGCAGTCCGACAGTAACCGGGGAGCTGTTTTTT. The encoded protein is CASSPTVTGELFF.

At least ten counts were recorded for this clonotype. The DNA of the CDR3 is TGCAGTGCTAGCAGGGGGCTTTTGAACACTGAAGCTTTCTTT. Protein: CSASRGLLNTEAFF. The chain uses TRBV20-1 and TRBJ1-1, with TRBD1 matching over 8 bases. The germline CDR1 and CDR2 sequences are DFQATT and SNEGSKA (reference sequence). After removal of 3 bases from V and 0 bases from J, the junction contained 3 bases not matched to a gene. This CDR3 spans 14 amino acids.

This chain links TRBV7-2 with TRBJ2-3; the D gene is possibly TRBD2 (6 bases). V was trimmed by 4 bases and J by 5 bases, leaving 13 bases between them. The V gene's germline CDR1 is SGHTA and CDR2 FQGNSA. This CDR3 has 14 amino acids. CDR3 in DNA: TGTGCCAGCAGCTCTCCGGGAGTGGGAGATACGCAGTATTTT. Protein sequence: CASSSPGVGDTQYF.

The table lists this clonotype with many counts. This CDR3 reads CAISDGQGAHEQYF. The CDR3 coding sequence is TGTGCCATCAGTGATGGACAGGGGGCCCACGAGCAGTACTTC. V usage is TRBV10-3 and J usage is TRBJ2-7; 11 positions agree with TRBD1. This CDR3 is 14 amino acids long. Trimming at V came to 3 bases and at J to 5 bases, leaving 3 bases not matched to a gene. Germline V gene sequence: CDR1 ENHRY, CDR2 SYGVKD.

This clonotype was counted ten times or more. V is TRBV11-2 and J is TRBJ1-1; D call uncertain. V was clipped by 0 bases and J by 5 bases, with 16 bases between them. CDR1 is SGHAT, CDR2 FQNNGV, per germline. The CDR3 covers 16 residues. The CDR3 reads CASSLEFGKYGTEAFF. In nucleotides, the CDR3 is TGTGCCAGCAGCTTAGAGTTCGGGAAGTACGGGACTGAAGCTTTCTTT.

The sample holds many counts of this clonotype. The chain couples TRBV20-1 to TRBJ2-1, with a possible D match to TRBD2 (6 bases). V was clipped by 1 base and J by 2 bases, with 9 bases between them. This CDR3 comprises 14 residues. Germline V CDR1 and CDR2: DFQATT, SNEGSKA (reference sequence). In nucleotides, the CDR3 is TGCAGTGCTAGAGTGGGAGGTGCCTACAATGAGCAGTTCTTC. It yields the protein CSARVGGAYNEQFF.

This clonotype appeared many times. The CDR3 DNA follows: TGTGCCAGCAGCTTAGGATCCGGACAGGGGAACACTGAAGCTTTCTTT. Translating gives CASSLGSGQGNTEAFF. J is TRBJ1-1 and V is TRBV11-3; 8 bases match TRBD1. With V trimmed by 1 base and J by 1 base, 5 bases remained unmatched. Germline V gene lookup returns CDR1 SGHNT and CDR2 YENEEA. CDR3 length: 16 amino acids.

This clonotype showed up many times. This chain uses TRBV10-3 with TRBJ1-1, with D possibly matching TRBD1 (5 bases). Germline V lookup: CDR1 ENHRY, CDR2 SYGVKD. Trimming stripped 3 bases from V and 5 bases from J, with 13 bases between. The CDR3 has 14 amino acids. The CDR3 spells CAISERQFVTEAFF. The CDR3 DNA sequence: TGTGCCATCAGTGAAAGACAGTTCGTGACTGAAGCTTTCTTT.

This clonotype was seen repeatedly, ten times or more. The rearrangement uses TRBV11-1 and TRBJ1-5; 7 positions match TRBD1. Losses at the gene ends were 3 bases for V and 7 bases for J; bases not matched to a gene: 3. The length of the CDR3 is 13 residues. Germline V gives CDR1 SGHAT, CDR2 FQDESV (reference sequence). The CDR3 DNA reads TGTGCCAGCAGCTTGCACAGGGGACAGCCCCAGCATTTT. It specifies CASSLHRGQPQHF. The whole variable domain, filled in from reference TRBV11-1 and TRBJ1-5, reads EAEVAQSPRYKITEKSQAVAFWCDPISGHATLYWYRQILGQGPELLVQFQDESVVDDSQLPKDRFSAERLKGVDSTLKIQPAELGDSAMYLCASSLHRGQPQHFGDGTRLSIL.

There are many counts of this clonotype. This chain joins TRBV20-1 and TRBJ2-7; no reliable D call. There are 13 residues in the CDR3. In germline, CDR1 is DFQATT, CDR2 SNEGSKA (reference sequence). V was trimmed by 3 bases and J by 3 bases, leaving 12 bases between them. As DNA, the CDR3 is TGCAGTGCTAGGGACGGGTTACACTACGAGCAGTACTTC. It encodes CSARDGLHYEQYF.

The rearrangement links TRBV18 to TRBJ2-5; D perhaps matches TRBD1 (6 bases). The CDR3 covers 14 residues. V lost 3 bases to trimming and J lost 4 bases, with 12 bases between them. CDR1 and CDR2 (germline): KGHSH, LQKENI. CDR3 bases: TGTGCCAGCTCACCGATTGAACAGGGAGAGACCCAGTACTTC. Translated, it gives CASSPIEQGETQYF.

This clonotype was seen ten or more times. This CDR3 is CSAPSASGLISSYNEQFF. CDR3 sequence (DNA): TGCAGTGCACCGTCGGCTAGCGGGTTGATTAGCTCCTACAATGAGCAGTTCTTC. V is TRBV20-1 and J is TRBJ2-1; 8 bases align to TRBD2. Per germline, CDR1 DFQATT and CDR2 SNEGSKA (reference sequence). CDR3 length equals 18 residues. V lost 6 bases and J lost 0; bases outside the gene matches: 16.

This clonotype has ten or more counts. The chain has TRBV27 and TRBJ1-2, with 8 bases that match TRBD1. V dropped 3 bases and J dropped 7; count of bases not matched to a gene: 10. The germline V gene has CDR1 MNHEY and CDR2 SMNVEV (reference sequence). The CDR3 has 15 residues. The DNA of the CDR3 is TGTGCCAGCAGTTTCGGGACAGGCATATATCGTGGCTACACCTTC. Encoded protein: CASSFGTGIYRGYTF.

The genes are TRBV6-5 and TRBJ1-5; 7 bases are shared with TRBD1. CDR3 length: 16 residues. Germline assignment: CDR1 MNHEY and CDR2 SVGAGI. The ends lost 6 bases at V and 4 bases at J; junction bases unmatched: 12. The CDR3 is CASSHRQGLVNQPQHF. The CDR3 nucleotides read TGTGCCAGCAGCCACCGACAGGGTTTGGTTAATCAGCCCCAGCATTTT.

This clonotype came up many times. The chain employs TRBV7-2 and TRBJ2-7; 10 bases line up with TRBD1. The germline V gene encodes CDR1 SGHTA and CDR2 FQGNSA. CDR3 size: 15 residues. The J segment lost 2 bases and the V segment lost 5 bases, leaving 6 bases of the junction unmatched. For the CDR3, the DNA is TGTGCCAGCAGCGTGGGACAGGGGACTCCCTACGAGCAGTACTTC. This encodes CASSVGQGTPYEQYF.

This clonotype was counted a few times. The chain is built from TRBV29-1 and TRBJ1-2; D not resolved. Germline V CDR1 and CDR2: SQVTM, ANQGSEA. Trimming shortened V by 4 bases and J by 7 bases, and 7 bases separated the two germline ends. The CDR3 runs to 10 residues. As DNA, the CDR3 is TGCAGCGTTGCAGACATTGGCTACACCTTC. Its protein product is CSVADIGYTF.

This clonotype was seen many times. This sequence joins TRBV14 and TRBJ2-5; 9 bases match TRBD2. Germline V gives CDR1 SGHDN, CDR2 FVKESK. The V gene end was trimmed by 1 base and the J gene end by 4 bases; junction bases not matched to a gene: 10. The CDR3 extends over 17 amino acids. For the CDR3, the DNA is TGTGCCAGCAGCCAAGTTTTTAGCGGGAGAGGTAGAGAGACCCAGTACTTC. The encoded protein is CASSQVFSGRGRETQYF.

This clonotype showed up just a few times. The V gene is TRBV30, the J gene TRBJ1-1; 7 bases are shared with TRBD1. The J segment lost 7 bases and the V segment lost 3 bases, leaving 2 bases of the junction unmatched. CDR1 GTSNPN and CDR2 SVGIG come from the germline V gene (reference sequence). The CDR3 loop spans 11 amino acids. CDR3 region: CAWRWTGEAFF. The CDR3 coding sequence is TGTGCCTGGAGATGGACAGGTGAAGCTTTCTTT.

The table lists this clonotype with many counts. V and J are TRBV10-3 and TRBJ1-2; D unclear. The CDR3 loop spans 13 amino acids. The V and J ends lost 0 bases and 2 bases respectively, with 4 bases between them. Germline assignment: CDR1 ENHRY and CDR2 SYGVKD. The CDR3 spells CAISESQNYGYTF. CDR3 in DNA: TGTGCCATCAGTGAGTCACAGAACTATGGCTACACCTTC.